This paragraph reports one T cell receptor (beta chain). What this receptor recognizes is not known. The sample holds no much larger clone one base away, and base qualities are not on file. These data come from a study of cytomegalovirus exposure and HLA in healthy donors (dated by TCRdb to the late 2010s). The study in broad terms: According to an earlier analysis of 587 of the donors, 150 million to 200 million T cells yielded 117 million unique TCR beta sequences and about 280 Gb of sequence data. To study patterns of TCR occurrence, a later analysis re-analyzed previously published TCR beta repertoires from under 750 donors and added high-resolution HLA genotyping. A later genetic analysis took genome-wide SNP genotypes for about 65% of the 666 donors and used that subset as a discovery cohort. Every repertoire in the discovery cohort had been generated on one and the same sequencing platform. Donor age, sex, ethnicity and CMV serostatus were compiled alongside the repertoire data. Along with the approximately 650-subject first cohort, a separate validation cohort of around 120 different subjects was used. The number of typed donors differed by locus: roughly 629-640 for A, B, C, DRB1 and DQB1; about 520 for DQA1; around 610 for DPA1; and around 450 for DPB1. The aim of the study was to test whether cataloging public T cell receptors could identify signatures of past pathogen exposure. Roughly five DR-DQ haplotypes were handled as single units for association and clustering because linkage in the cohort was strong. HLA typing covered class I and class II loci at four-digit resolution. The study combined high-throughput TCR immunosequencing, statistical association of individual TCRs with disease status, and machine learning to predict cytomegalovirus infection status. The study used immunosequencing to profile the T cell repertoires of under 700 subjects and linked those repertoires to cytomegalovirus serostatus. Across some 400 genotyped donors of the cohort, an average of about 240,000 unique TCR beta nucleotide sequences per donor were sequenced, and roughly a sixth of those sequences were non-productive. In an earlier analysis of a few hundred of the donors, high-throughput TCR beta sequencing was used to judge whether each TCR beta V gene segment behaved as functional or pseudogenic. In the later analysis, no new phenotypic data were used to find candidate immune exposures; instead, reliance was placed on TCR beta sequences and their occurrence across donors. Of the roughly 400 genotyped donors, approximately 83% fell in the genetic ancestry cluster associated with self-reported Caucasian donors. Around 330 gigabases of sequencing data and around 80 million unique TCR sequences made up an early release that covered roughly 670 HLA-typed donors. Overall results and qualifications from the work: In vitro tests confirmed that a few of the cytomegalovirus-associated TCR beta chains recognize cytomegalovirus antigens. According to a later analysis, most CMV-associated TCR beta chains appeared to be HLA-restricted, and the HLA associations seemed to be driven largely by CMV exposure. A later genetic analysis associated a missense DCLRE1C variant with V-gene and J-gene trimming of TCR beta chains, and an independent cohort replicated the association. The authors suggested that the approach could potentially be extended to other disease states and immunological phenotypes. In a later analysis, some 17,000 TCR beta sequences were associated with specific HLA alleles at a false discovery rate of 0.05. Because counts were too low, approximately 18 rarely observed V segments, including chromosome 9 orphons, were excluded from the earlier analysis of a few hundred of the donors. While some public TCRs were present in many individuals, most TCR sequences turned up only very rarely across donors. Correlated functional status among segregating V segments might reflect linkage disequilibrium, but an unknown experimental factor could not be ruled out. Because HLA typing was unavailable for some donors at each locus, only the typed subset was used in association tests. According to a later genetic analysis, donors in an Asian-associated ancestry cluster had fewer N-insertions in productive TCRs than the approximately 700-donor mean. Roughly uniform sequencing depth across donors was assumed in presence/absence analyses, although this assumption may not hold. Because the 87-base-pair reads could not distinguish some IMGT-functional V segments, including TRBV6-2 and TRBV6-3, those segments were excluded. Assigning TCR associations to individual alleles was difficult when HLA alleles, especially DR and DQ, strongly co-occurred. The only immune exposure information available for the cohort was CMV serostatus. Several of the top co-occurrence clusters appeared to be linked to parvovirus B19, influenza, CMV and Epstein-Barr virus, according to a later analysis. The cohort was sequenced for TCR beta chains only, and without alpha or paired-chain data the features that could be detected were limited. A cluster of highly shared sequence variants was judged likely to be a technical artifact of the sequencing pipeline. The study listed approximately 150 TCR beta chains as associated with cytomegalovirus. A further reported finding was that TCR beta sequences accurately predicted the HLA-A and HLA-B alleles for most subjects in the first cohort. The classifier was reported to diagnose cytomegalovirus status with high specificity and sensitivity in both the original cohort and the validation cohort. A later analysis found that TCR association rates varied across HLA loci, with DRB1 alleles showing the most associated TCRs and HLA-C alleles the fewest. A later analysis found that HLA-associated TCR beta chains were more clonally expanded and had lower generation probabilities than equally common non-associated chains. In an earlier analysis of some 640 of the donors, most TCR beta V segments were observed in productive rearrangements about 87% or about 30% of the time, broadly matching IMGT annotations.

The library was made by the immunoSEQ multiplex PCR assay. A mixture of 60 forward primers for TCR Vbeta segments and 13 reverse primers for TCR Jbeta segments was used in the multiplex PCR. A multiplex PCR assay on genomic DNA amplified the CDR3 region of rearranged TCR beta genes. The Illumina HiSeq System was used to sequence the amplified TCR beta libraries as 87-base-pair reads. The authors' analysis ran thus. A later analysis tallied 80 million to 95 million unique TCR beta chains across the 600 to 700 repertoires, and roughly 11 million of those chains were shared by two or more donors. A nearest-neighbor algorithm error-corrected the raw reads and collapsed the reads into unique sequences, merging closely related sequences to remove PCR and sequencing errors. CDR3 sequences were aligned to IMGT reference sequences to assign V, D and J gene segments. For a sequence to be retained, a match of at least six nucleotides to both a V gene segment and a J gene segment was required. A rearrangement was called productive if the CDR3 had no stop codons and remained in frame with V and J, and every other rearrangement was called non-productive. CDR3 was defined according to IMGT convention as the region running from the second conserved V-encoded cysteine to the conserved J-encoded phenylalanine. The earlier analysis of some 550 of the donors excluded any sequence lacking an unambiguous match to a single V gene segment. An earlier analysis of a few hundred of the donors called V segments functional above 56.7% productive rearrangements and segregating when the between-donor standard deviation exceeded 5%. To diagnose cytomegalovirus status from the catalog of TCR beta chain sequences, a statistical classification framework was built. In a later analysis, TCR nucleotide sequences were compared against IMGT/GENE-DB human TR gene sequences so that V and J genes could be assigned. A later analysis assigned CDR3 sequences and most-parsimonious VDJ recombination scenarios with the TCRdist pipeline. In a later analysis, each TCR beta chain was defined by its CDR3 amino acid sequence together with its V-gene family, and reads lacking a unique V-gene family were excluded. As a way to deal with suspected cross-contamination and a sequencing artifact, a later analysis dropped under 600 nucleotide sequences that were highly shared and had low generation probability. A later analysis calculated a clonal expansion index for each public chain from normalized within-repertoire ranks of inferred template counts. A later analysis computed generation probabilities with a VDJ recombination model fitted to out-of-frame rearrangements, and checked the results against IGoR. A later analysis scored TCR-TCR, TCR-HLA and TCR-CMV co-occurrence with hypergeometric tests, applying a repertoire-size bias correction to TCR pairs. A later analysis estimated false discovery rates by permuting HLA or CMV assignments 20 times. In a later analysis, co-occurring TCRs were grouped using DBSCAN, with TCRdist sequence similarity added in when clustering inside HLA-allele-positive subsets. Repertoires with fewer than 30,000 or more than 120,000 public chains were left out of co-occurrence clustering, as were a few repertoires with anomalous nucleotide sharing. The source is immuneACCESS, and TCRdb retained only in-frame sequences with V and J called. Part of the clones is not carried over; for the studies checked, unresolved V genes explain less than half of this, and the remainder is unexplained. D and trimming come from the DNA, and the V and J calls and clone size come from that table. The sample table contains hundreds of thousands of clones; only one count was recorded for roughly 79% of them. 0.58% of the sample belongs to the ten largest clones.

The trim is 0 bases for V and 5 bases for J, with a gap of 17 bases between the germline ends. CDR1 and CDR2 were assigned from the germline V gene as SGHRS and YFSETQ. The CDR3 contains 16 residues, cysteine and phenylalanine counted. Of the read, only the CDR3 DNA is kept; its 48 bases are in frame from base 1. The cohort consisted of 600 to 750 healthy bone marrow donors. Cohort members were all nominally healthy when sampled, although unrecorded immune exposures were likely present. The donor tested CMV seronegative, placing the donor among the 350 to 400 seronegative members of the cohort. Every donor gave a peripheral blood sample, and the peripheral blood mononuclear cells from that sample were used for TCR beta sequencing. Genomic DNA was extracted from the blood cell samples with the Qiagen DNeasy Blood Extraction Kit.

The chain links TRBV5-1 with TRBJ2-5, and TRBD1 may be the D gene, going by 6 matching bases. The sequence was collected from a woman in her thirties or forties in good health and CMV-seronegative. The material sequenced was PBMCs. CDR3 protein: CASSLAIGGYGETQYF. The DNA sequence is as follows: TGCGCCAGCAGCTTGGCAATAGGGGGTTATGGGGAGACCCAGTACTTC. Where the CDR3 stops, the reference TRBV5-1 and TRBJ2-5 genes take over; the full variable domain is KAGVTQTPRYLIKTRGQQVTLSCSPISGHRSVSWYQQTPGQGLQFLFEYFSETQRNKGNFPGRFSGRQFSNSRSEMNVSTLELGDSALYLCASSLAIGGYGETQYFGPGTRLLVL.